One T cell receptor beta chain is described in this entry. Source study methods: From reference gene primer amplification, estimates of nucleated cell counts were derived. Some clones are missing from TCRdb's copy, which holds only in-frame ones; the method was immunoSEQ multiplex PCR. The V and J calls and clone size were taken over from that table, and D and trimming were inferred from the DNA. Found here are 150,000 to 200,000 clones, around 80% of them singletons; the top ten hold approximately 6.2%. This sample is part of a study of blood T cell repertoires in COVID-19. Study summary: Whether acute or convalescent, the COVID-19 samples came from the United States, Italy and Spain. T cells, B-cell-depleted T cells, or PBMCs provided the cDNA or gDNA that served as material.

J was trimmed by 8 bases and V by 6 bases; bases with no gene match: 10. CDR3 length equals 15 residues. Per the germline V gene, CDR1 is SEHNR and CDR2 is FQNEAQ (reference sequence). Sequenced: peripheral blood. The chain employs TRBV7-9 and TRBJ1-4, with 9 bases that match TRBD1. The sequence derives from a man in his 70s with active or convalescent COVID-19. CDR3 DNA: TGTGCCAGCAGTAGATCCGGGACAGGGAGGGAAAAACTGTTTTTT. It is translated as CASSRSGTGREKLFF.